This TCR beta chain originates from a study of blood T cell repertoires in COVID-19 (dated by TCRdb to 2018 to 2020). Describing the broader study: Samples covering the acute and convalescent phases of COVID-19 were provided by collaborators in the United States, Italy and Spain. A freely available public database, intended as a resource for researchers studying the immune response to SARS-CoV-2, is where the repertoires were released. The dataset comprised deeply sampled blood TCRbeta repertoires from subjects exposed to, actively infected with, or recovered from COVID-19. Sample metadata almost always included a de-identified subject ID, COVID-19 status, age in years and sex. Where HLA class I and class II types were available, the types were taken from metadata supplied by the sample provider, not from assay-based typing. The material from the prospective study consisted of cDNA or gDNA derived from T cells, B-cell-depleted T cells, or PBMCs. The samples were drawn from the first 160 participants of the ongoing ImmuneRACE study and from over a thousand subjects provided by 6 global collaborators.

From cysteine to phenylalanine, the CDR3 is 16 amino acids long. The sequence is cut down to CDR3 DNA, 48 bases in frame from base 1. CDR1 and CDR2 are drawn from the germline V gene: SGDLS, YYNGEE. The junction carries 19 bases between V and J, which are trimmed by 0 bases and 7 bases respectively. The immunoSEQ Assay, a bias-controlled multiplex PCR, was used to amplify TCRbeta CDR3 regions from genomic DNA. The original pipeline was this. Nucleated cell counts per sample were estimated from amplification of reference gene primers within the assay. To quantify the absolute abundance of each unique TCRbeta CDR3 rearrangement, sequence reads were collapsed and filtered. Productive Simpson clonality was computed per sample as the square root of Simpson's diversity index over productive rearrangements. TCRdb's version of the immuneACCESS table is confined to in-frame rearrangements and falls short of the full clone set. An unresolved V gene accounts for under half of the shortfall where checked; the remainder is of unknown origin. That table furnishes V, J and clone size, whereas the DNA furnished D and trimming. For this sample there are fewer than 250,000 clones; 88% appear just once. Jointly, the top ten make up 1.5% to 2% of the sample.

Each collaborating institution followed its own protocols to collect whole blood in K2EDTA tubes. Collaborator samples were shipped for TCRbeta analysis as frozen whole blood, isolated PBMCs, or DNA extracted from either sample type. The investigation overall reported the following: The quantity of clinical and demographic metadata differed by source and by participant and was supplied without curation.

Worth noting for this clone: What antigen it recognizes has not been identified. One base away there is no much larger clone; base qualities are not given.

The receptor was isolated from a man between 65 and 79 years old with acute or convalescent COVID-19. Sequenced sample: peripheral blood. The V gene is TRBV9 and the J gene is TRBJ1-2; the D gene lacks a confident call. The CDR3 is CASSVAQTGISGGYTF. The nucleotides read TGTGCCAGCAGCGTAGCCCAGACTGGCATATCGGGTGGCTACACCTTC.